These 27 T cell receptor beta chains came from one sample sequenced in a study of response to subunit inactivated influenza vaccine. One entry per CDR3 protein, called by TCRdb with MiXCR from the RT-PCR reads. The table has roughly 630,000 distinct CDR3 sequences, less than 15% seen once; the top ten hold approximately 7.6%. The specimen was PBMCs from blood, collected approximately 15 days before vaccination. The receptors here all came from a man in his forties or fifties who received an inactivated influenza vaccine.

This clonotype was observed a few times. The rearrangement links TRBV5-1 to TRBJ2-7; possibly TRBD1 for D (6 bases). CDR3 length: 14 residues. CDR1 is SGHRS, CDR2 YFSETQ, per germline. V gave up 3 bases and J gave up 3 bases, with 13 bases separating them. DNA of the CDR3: TGCGCCAGCAGCTATACGACAGGAAACTACGAGCAGTACTTC. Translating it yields CASSYTTGNYEQYF.

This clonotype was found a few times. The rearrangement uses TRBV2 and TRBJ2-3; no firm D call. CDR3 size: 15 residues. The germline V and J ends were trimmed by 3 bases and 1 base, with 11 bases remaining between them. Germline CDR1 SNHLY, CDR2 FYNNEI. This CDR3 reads CASSDGVFGTDTQYF. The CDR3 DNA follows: TGTGCCAGCAGTGACGGCGTTTTTGGCACAGATACGCAGTATTTT.

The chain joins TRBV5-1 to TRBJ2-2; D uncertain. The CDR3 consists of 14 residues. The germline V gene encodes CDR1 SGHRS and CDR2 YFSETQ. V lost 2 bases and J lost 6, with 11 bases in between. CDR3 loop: CASSFGKAPGELFF. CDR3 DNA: TGCGCCAGCAGCTTTGGCAAGGCTCCCGGGGAGCTGTTTTTT.

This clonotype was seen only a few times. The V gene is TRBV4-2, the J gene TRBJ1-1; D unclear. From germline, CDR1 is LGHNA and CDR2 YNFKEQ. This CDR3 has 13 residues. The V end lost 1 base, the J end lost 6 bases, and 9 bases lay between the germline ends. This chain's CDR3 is CASSQGRDSEAFF. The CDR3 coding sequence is TGTGCCAGCAGCCAAGGTCGGGATTCTGAAGCTTTCTTT.

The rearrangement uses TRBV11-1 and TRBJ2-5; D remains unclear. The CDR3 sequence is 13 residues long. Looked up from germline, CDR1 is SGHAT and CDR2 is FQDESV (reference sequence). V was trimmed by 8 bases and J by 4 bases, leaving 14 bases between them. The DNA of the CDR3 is TGTGCCAGCGGCAAAGGGTTTCGAGAGACCCAGTACTTC. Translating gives CASGKGFRETQYF. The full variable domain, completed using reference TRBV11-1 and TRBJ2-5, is EAEVAQSPRYKITEKSQAVAFWCDPISGHATLYWYRQILGQGPELLVQFQDESVVDDSQLPKDRFSAERLKGVDSTLKIQPAELGDSAMYLCASGKGFRETQYFGPGTRLLVL.

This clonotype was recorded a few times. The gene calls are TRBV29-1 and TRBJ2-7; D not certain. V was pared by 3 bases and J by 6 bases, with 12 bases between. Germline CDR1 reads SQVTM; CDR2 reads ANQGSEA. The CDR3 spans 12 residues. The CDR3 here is CSVDGWVSEQYF. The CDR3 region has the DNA TGCAGCGTTGACGGATGGGTCTCCGAGCAGTACTTC.

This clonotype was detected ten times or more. This chain's CDR3 is CSVETDSTGELFF. In nucleotides, the CDR3 is TGCAGCGTAGAGACAGATAGCACCGGGGAGCTGTTTTTT. The chain recombines TRBV29-1 with TRBJ2-2; TRBD1 is a possible D gene (5 bases). The CDR3 length is 13 residues. CDR1 is SQVTM, CDR2 ANQGSEA, per germline. Deletions cut 6 bases from V and 4 bases from J, with 12 bases between.

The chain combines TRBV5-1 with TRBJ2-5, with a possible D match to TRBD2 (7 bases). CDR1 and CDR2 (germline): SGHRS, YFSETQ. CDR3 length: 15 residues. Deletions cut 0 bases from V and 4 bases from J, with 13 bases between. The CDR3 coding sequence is TGCGCCAGCAGCTTGGGCTCCGGGGGGCGAGAGACCCAGTACTTC. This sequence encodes CASSLGSGGRETQYF.

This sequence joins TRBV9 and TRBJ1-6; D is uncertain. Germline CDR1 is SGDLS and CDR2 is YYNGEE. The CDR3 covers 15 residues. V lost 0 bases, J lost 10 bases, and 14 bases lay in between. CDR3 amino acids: CASSVEVATNSPLHF. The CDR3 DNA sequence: TGTGCCAGCAGCGTAGAAGTCGCGACGAACTCACCCCTCCACTTT.

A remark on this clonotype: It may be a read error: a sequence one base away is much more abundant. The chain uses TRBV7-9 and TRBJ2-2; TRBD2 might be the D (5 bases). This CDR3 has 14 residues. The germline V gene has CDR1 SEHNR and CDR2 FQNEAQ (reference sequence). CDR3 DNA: TGTGCCAGCCGCTTAGAGGCGGGCACCGGGGAGCTGTTTTTT. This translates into CASRLEAGTGELFF.

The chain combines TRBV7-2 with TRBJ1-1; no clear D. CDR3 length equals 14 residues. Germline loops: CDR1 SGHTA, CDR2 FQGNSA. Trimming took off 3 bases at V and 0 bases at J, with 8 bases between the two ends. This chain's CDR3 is CASSFWLMNTEAFF. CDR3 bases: TGTGCCAGCAGCTTTTGGTTAATGAACACTGAAGCTTTCTTT.

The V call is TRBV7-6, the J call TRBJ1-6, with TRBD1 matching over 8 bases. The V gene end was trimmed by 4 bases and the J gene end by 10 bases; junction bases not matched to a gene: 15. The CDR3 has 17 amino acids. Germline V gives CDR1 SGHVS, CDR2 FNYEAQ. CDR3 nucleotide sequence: TGTGCCAGCAGCTCCGGGACAGGCCGTTTTCTAAGCTCACCCCTCCACTTT. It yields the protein CASSSGTGRFLSSPLHF.

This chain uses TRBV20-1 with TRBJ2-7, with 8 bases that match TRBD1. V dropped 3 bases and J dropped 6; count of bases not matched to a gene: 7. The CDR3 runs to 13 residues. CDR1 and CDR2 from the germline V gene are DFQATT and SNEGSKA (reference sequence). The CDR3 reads CSARVDRASEQYF. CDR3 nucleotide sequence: TGCAGTGCTAGGGTGGACAGGGCCTCCGAGCAGTACTTC.

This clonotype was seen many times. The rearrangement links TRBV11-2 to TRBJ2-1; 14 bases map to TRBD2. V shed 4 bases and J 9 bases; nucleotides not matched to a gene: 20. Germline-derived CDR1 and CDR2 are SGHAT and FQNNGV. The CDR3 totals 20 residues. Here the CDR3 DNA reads TGTGCCAGCAGCTCACCGGATACCACTCTGACTAGCGGGAGGGTAGGTGAGCAGTTCTTC. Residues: CASSSPDTTLTSGRVGEQFF.

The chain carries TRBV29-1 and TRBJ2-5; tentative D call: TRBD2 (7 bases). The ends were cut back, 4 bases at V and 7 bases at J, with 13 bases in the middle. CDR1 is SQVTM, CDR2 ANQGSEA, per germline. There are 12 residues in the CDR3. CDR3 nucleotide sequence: TGCAGCGTTGGGGCAGGGGAGGGGACCCAGTACTTC. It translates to CSVGAGEGTQYF.

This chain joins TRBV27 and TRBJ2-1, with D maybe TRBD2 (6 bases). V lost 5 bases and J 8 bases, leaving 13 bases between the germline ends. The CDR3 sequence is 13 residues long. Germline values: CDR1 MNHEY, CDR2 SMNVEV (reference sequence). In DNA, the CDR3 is TGTGCCAGCAGTCTGGGGGGAAAACATGAGCAGTTCTTC. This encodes CASSLGGKHEQFF.

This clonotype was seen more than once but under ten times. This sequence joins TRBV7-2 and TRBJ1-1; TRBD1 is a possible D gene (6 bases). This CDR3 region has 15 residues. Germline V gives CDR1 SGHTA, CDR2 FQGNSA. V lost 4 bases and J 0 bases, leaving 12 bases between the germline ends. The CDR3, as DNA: TGTGCCAGCAGCTCCCGAGGGGGAGTGAACACTGAAGCTTTCTTT. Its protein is CASSSRGGVNTEAFF.

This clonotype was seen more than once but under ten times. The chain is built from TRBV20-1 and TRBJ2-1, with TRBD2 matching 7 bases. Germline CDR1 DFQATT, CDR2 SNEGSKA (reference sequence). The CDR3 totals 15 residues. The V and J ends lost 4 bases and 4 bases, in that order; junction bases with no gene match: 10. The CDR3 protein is CSANVGGRGYNEQFF. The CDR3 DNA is TGCAGTGCTAATGTCGGCGGGAGAGGGTACAATGAGCAGTTCTTC.

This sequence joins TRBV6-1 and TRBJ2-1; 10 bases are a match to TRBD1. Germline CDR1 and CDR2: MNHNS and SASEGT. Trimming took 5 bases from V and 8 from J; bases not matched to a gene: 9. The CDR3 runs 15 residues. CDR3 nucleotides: TGTGCCAGCAGTCAACGGGACAGGGGCTGGGATGAGCAGTTCTTC. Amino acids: CASSQRDRGWDEQFF.

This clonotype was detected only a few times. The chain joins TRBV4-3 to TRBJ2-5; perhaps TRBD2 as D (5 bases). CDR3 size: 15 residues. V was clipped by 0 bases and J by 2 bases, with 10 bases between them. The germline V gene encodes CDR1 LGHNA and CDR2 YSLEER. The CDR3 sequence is CASSQDRRLQETQYF. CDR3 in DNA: TGCGCCAGCAGCCAAGATCGGCGACTACAAGAGACCCAGTACTTC.

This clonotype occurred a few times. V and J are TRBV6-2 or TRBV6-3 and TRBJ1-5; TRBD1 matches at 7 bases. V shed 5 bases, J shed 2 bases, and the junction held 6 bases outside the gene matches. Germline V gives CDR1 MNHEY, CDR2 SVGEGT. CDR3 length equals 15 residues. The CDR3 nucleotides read TGTGCCAGCAGTACTCAGGGGGTCGGCAATCAGCCCCAGCATTTT. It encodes CASSTQGVGNQPQHF.

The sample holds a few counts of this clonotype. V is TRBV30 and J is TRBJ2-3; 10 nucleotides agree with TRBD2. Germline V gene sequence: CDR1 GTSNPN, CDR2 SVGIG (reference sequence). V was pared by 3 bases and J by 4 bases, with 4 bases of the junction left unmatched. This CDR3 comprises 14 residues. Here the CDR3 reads CAWSDGLAADTQYF. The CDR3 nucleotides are TGTGCCTGGAGCGACGGACTAGCGGCAGATACGCAGTATTTT. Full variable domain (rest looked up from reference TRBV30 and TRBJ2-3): SQTIHQWPATLVQPVGSPLSLECTVEGTSNPNLYWYRQAAGRGLQLLFYSVGIGQISSEVPQNLSASRPQDRQFILSSKKLLLSDSGFYLCAWSDGLAADTQYFGPGTRLTVL.

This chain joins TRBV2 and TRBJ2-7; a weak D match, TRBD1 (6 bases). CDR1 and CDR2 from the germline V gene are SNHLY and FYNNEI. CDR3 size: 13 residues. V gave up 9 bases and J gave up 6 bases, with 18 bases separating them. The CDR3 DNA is TGTGCCAGTACTATTACAGGGCGCGGCGAGCAGTACTTC. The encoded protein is CASTITGRGEQYF.

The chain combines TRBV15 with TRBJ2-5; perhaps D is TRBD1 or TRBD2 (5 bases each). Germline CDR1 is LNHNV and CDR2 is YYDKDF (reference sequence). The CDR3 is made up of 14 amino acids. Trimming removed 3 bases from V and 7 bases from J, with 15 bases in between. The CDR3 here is CATSSERRGTTQYF. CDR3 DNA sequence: TGTGCCACCAGCAGCGAACGTCGTGGGACGACCCAGTACTTC.

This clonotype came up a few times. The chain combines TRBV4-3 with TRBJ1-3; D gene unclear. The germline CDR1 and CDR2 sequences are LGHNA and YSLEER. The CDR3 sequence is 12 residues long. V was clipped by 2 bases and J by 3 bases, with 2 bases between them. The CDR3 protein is CASSQIGNTIYF. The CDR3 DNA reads TGCGCCAGCAGCCAAATTGGAAACACCATATATTTT.

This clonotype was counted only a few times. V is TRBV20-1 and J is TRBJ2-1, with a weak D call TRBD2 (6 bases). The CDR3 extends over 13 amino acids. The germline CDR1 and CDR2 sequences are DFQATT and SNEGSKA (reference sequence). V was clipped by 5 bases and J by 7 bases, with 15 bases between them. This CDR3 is CSALLTSANEQFF. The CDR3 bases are TGCAGTGCTCTATTGACTAGTGCGAATGAGCAGTTCTTC.

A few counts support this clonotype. In DNA form, the CDR3 reads TGTGCCAGCACCCTAGCGGGGGGTATGGATACGCAGTATTTT. Encoded protein: CASTLAGGMDTQYF. The chain carries TRBV7-2 and TRBJ2-3; TRBD2 matches 11 bases. V shed 7 bases, J shed 6 bases, and the junction held 6 bases outside the gene matches. In germline, CDR1 is SGHTA, CDR2 FQGNSA. CDR3 size: 14 residues.